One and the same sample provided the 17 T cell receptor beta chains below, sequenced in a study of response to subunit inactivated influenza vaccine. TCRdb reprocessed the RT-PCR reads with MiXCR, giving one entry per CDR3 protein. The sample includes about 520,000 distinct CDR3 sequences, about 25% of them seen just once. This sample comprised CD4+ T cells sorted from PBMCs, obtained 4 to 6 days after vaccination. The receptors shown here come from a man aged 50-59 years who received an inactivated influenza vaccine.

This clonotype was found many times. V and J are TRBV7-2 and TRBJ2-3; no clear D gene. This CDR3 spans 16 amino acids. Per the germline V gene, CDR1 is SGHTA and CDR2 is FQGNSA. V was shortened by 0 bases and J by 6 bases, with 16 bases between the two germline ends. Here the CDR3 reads CASSLAVSAAQDTQYF. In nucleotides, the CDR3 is TGTGCCAGCAGCTTAGCGGTTTCCGCGGCGCAGGATACGCAGTATTTT.

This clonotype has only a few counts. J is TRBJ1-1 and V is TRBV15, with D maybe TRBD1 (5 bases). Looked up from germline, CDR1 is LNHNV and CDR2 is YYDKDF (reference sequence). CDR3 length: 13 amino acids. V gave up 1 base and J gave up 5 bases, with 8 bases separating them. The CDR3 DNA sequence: TGTGCCACCAGCAGAGTGGGGGAAACTGAAGCTTTCTTT. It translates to CATSRVGETEAFF.

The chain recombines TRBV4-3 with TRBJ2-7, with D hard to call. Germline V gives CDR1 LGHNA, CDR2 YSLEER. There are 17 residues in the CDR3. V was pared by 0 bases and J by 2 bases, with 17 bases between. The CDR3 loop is CASSQEFLGSIPYEQYF. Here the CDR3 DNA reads TGCGCCAGCAGCCAAGAATTCTTGGGATCTATTCCCTACGAGCAGTACTTC.

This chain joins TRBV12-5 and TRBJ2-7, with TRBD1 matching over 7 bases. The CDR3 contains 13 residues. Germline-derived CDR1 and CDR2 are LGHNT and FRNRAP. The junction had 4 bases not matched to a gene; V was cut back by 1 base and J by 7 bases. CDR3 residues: CASGLGQGGEQYF. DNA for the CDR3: TGTGCTAGTGGTTTGGGACAGGGCGGAGAGCAGTACTTC.

The CDR3 reads CASSPLPTGNTEAFF. CDR3 nucleotide sequence: TGTGCCAGCAGTCCGCTCCCGACGGGGAACACTGAAGCTTTCTTT. The rearrangement uses TRBV12-3 or TRBV12-4 and TRBJ1-1; D is unclear. V was cut by 5 bases and J by 1 base, with 14 bases left in between. The CDR3 has 15 amino acids.

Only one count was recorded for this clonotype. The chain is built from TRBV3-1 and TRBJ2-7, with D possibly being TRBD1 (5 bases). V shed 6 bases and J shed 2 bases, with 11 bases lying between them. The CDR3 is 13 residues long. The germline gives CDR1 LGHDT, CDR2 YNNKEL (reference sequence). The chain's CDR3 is CASSDSEPYEQYF. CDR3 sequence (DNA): TGTGCCAGCAGTGACAGCGAACCCTACGAGCAGTACTTC.

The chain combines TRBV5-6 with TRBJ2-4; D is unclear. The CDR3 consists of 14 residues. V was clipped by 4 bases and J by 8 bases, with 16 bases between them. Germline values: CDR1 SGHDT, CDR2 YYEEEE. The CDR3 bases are TGTGCCAGCAGCCTACTGATTAAACGGCACATTCAGTACTTC. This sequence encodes CASSLLIKRHIQYF.

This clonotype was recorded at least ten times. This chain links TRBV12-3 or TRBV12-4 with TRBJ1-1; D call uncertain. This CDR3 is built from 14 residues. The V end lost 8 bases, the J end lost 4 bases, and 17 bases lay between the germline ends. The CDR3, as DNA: TGTGCCAGCCTCGTTGCGGGGTGGAGCACTGAAGCTTTCTTT. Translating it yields CASLVAGWSTEAFF.

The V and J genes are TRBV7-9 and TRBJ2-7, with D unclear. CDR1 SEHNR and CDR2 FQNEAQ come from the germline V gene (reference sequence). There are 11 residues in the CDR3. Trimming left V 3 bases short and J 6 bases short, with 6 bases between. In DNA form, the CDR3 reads TGTGCCAGCAGCTTTTCCCCCGAGCAGTACTTC. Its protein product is CASSFSPEQYF.

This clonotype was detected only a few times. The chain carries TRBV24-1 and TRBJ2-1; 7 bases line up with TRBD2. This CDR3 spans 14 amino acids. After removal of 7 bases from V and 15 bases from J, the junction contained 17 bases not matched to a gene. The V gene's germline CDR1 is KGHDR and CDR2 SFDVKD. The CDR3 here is CATRERLGVGRTFF. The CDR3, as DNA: TGTGCCACCAGGGAAAGGTTGGGAGTCGGGAGGACGTTCTTC.

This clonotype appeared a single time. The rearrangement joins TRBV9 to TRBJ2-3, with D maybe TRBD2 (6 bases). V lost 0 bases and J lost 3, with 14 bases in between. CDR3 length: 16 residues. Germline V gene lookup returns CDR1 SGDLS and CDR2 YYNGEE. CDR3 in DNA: TGTGCCAGCAGCGTAGGCGTCTCGGGGACTACAGATACGCAGTATTTT. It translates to CASSVGVSGTTDTQYF. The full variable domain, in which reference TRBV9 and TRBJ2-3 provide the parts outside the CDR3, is DSGVTQTPKHLITATGQRVTLRCSPRSGDLSVYWYQQSLDQGLQFLIQYYNGEERAKGNILERFSAQQFPDLHSELNLSSLELGDSALYFCASSVGVSGTTDTQYFGPGTRLTVL.

CDR3 sequence: CASSYTRTSGSTYNEQFF. The DNA of the CDR3 is TGTGCCAGCAGCTACACCCGGACTAGCGGGAGTACATACAATGAGCAGTTCTTC. This sequence joins TRBV11-2 and TRBJ2-1, with 13 bases aligning to TRBD2. V lost 4 bases, J lost 4 bases, and 10 bases stayed unmatched. Per germline, CDR1 SGHAT and CDR2 FQNNGV. This CDR3 is 18 amino acids long.

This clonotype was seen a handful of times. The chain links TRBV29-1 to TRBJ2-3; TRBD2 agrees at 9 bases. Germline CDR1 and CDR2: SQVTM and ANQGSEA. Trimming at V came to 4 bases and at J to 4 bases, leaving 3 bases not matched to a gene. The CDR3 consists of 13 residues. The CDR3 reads CSVGRGGADTQYF. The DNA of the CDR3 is TGCAGCGTTGGGCGGGGGGGCGCAGATACGCAGTATTTT.

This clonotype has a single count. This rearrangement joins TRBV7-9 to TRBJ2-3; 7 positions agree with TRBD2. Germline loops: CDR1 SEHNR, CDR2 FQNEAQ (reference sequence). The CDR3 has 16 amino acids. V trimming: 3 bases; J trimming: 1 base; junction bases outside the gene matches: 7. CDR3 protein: CASSFLGEGGTDTQYF. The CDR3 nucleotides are TGTGCCAGCAGCTTCCTAGGGGAGGGAGGCACAGATACGCAGTATTTT.

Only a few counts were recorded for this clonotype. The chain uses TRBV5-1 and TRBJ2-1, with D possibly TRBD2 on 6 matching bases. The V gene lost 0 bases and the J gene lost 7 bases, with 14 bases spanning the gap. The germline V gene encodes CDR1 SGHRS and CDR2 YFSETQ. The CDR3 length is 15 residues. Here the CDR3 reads CASSLEGGAINEQFF. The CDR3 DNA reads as TGCGCCAGCAGCTTGGAGGGCGGGGCGATTAATGAGCAGTTCTTC.

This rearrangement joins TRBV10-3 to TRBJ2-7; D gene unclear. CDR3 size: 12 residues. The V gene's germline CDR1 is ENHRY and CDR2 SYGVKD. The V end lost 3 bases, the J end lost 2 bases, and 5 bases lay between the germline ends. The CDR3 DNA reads TGTGCCATCAGTGAACAGACCTACGAGCAGTACTTC. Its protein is CAISEQTYEQYF.

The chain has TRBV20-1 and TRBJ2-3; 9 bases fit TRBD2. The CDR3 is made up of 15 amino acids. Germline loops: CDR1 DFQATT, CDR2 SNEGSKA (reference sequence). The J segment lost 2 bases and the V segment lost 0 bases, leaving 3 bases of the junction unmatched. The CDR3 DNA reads TGCAGTGCTAGAGATACTAGCGGGTCCACAGATACGCAGTATTTT. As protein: CSARDTSGSTDTQYF.